The 2 T cell receptor beta chains in this list originate from one sample, sequenced in a study of blood T cell repertoires in COVID-19. The table came from immunoSEQ multiplex PCR; TCRdb's copy has only in-frame clones and leaves some out. The sample has 190,000 or so clones, roughly 86% seen once; the top ten hold less than 3.5%. The sequenced material came from peripheral blood. These receptors all stem from a woman under 40 with active or convalescent COVID-19.

This clone showed up just once. The chain is built from TRBV19 and TRBJ1-5; no definite D call. Germline V gene lookup returns CDR1 LNHDA and CDR2 SQIVND (reference sequence). The V gene lost 0 bases and the J gene lost 1 base, with 7 bases spanning the gap. The CDR3 contains 15 residues. CDR3 sequence (DNA): TGTGCCAGTAGTATAGATAGAGGAAGCAATCAGCCCCAGCATTTT. Translation gives CASSIDRGSNQPQHF.

The rearrangement uses TRBV3-1 (or the pseudogene TRBV3-2) and TRBJ2-5; 10 bases fit TRBD1. CDR3 length: 17 residues. Germline CDR1 reads LGHDT; CDR2 reads YNNKEL (reference sequence). V dropped 0 bases and J dropped 4; count of bases not matched to a gene: 8. The CDR3 DNA reads as TGTGCCAGCAGCCAAGATCCGGGACAGGGGCGGAGAGAGACCCAGTACTTC. This encodes CASSQDPGQGRRETQYF.